This T cell receptor beta chain was sequenced in a study of OX40 agonist ivuxolimab in advanced cancers. Study observations and caveats: Clonal expansion was seen in CD4+ and CD8+ blood T cells by week 6 at 0.1 to 3.0 mg/kg. Expanded clones were, on average, more numerous in CD8+ T cells than in CD4+. In a subset of nonresponders, normalized T-cell clonal expansion was also low.

Per the germline V gene, CDR1 is SGHDT and CDR2 is YYEEEE. This CDR3 comprises 15 residues. Between the trimmed V and J ends, which lost 3 bases and 1 base, there was a span of 12 bases. Data came from immunoSEQ multiplex PCR; TCRdb stores just in-frame clones and leaves some out. Seen here are 30,000 to 35,000 clones, approximately 88% observed once, and the top ten hold less than 15%. Concerning this clone: Its matching antigen is unknown.

This sequence originates from an adult with an advanced solid tumor such as melanoma, head and neck, liver or kidney cancer. The chain employs TRBV5-6 and TRBJ2-3; no clear D. Here the sequenced sample was CD4+ or CD8+ T cells sorted from blood, taken in a trial of the OX40 agonist ivuxolimab. The DNA for the CDR3 is TGTGCCAGCAGCTGGTTGACTGAAGGCACAGATACGCAGTATTTT. This translates into CASSWLTEGTDTQYF.